The 19 T cell receptor beta chains in this list originate from one sample, sequenced in a study of T cells in Graves' hyperthyroidism and ophthalmopathy (dated by TCRdb to the late 2010s). Library preparation was by multiplex PCR. TCRdb records Illumina HiSeq 2000 as the sequencer. TCR beta CDR3 regions were amplified from RNA transcripts. A first-round RT-PCR of the TCR CDR3 used the HTBI primer set with the Qiagen OneStep RT-PCR kit. TCRdb's own reprocessing of the public reads used fastp at Q25 and MiXCR and kept productive beta chains. Merged by CDR3 protein, the rows form single entries marked with the most common genes and DNA. This sample is represented by about 350,000 distinct CDR3 sequences; 15% to 20% of them were singletons. Clones ranked in the top ten supply more than 30% of the sample. The specimen sequenced was blood. Receptors were obtained from a woman aged 30 to 39 with Graves' hyperthyroidism that later progressed to Graves' ophthalmopathy.

The CDR3 coding sequence is TGTGCCAGCAGCTCCCGGGAAACAGGGGAGACCCAGTACTTC. This translates into CASSSRETGETQYF. The chain links TRBV13 to TRBJ2-5, with D tentatively TRBD1 (6 bases). The germline gives CDR1 PRHDT, CDR2 FYEKMQ (reference sequence). Between the trimmed V and J ends, which lost 4 bases and 5 bases, there was a span of 14 bases. This CDR3 is built from 14 residues.

This clonotype was counted between two and nine times. The rearrangement uses TRBV19 and TRBJ1-1, with D maybe TRBD1 (6 bases). This CDR3 contains 13 residues. Germline V gene sequence: CDR1 LNHDA, CDR2 SQIVND (reference sequence). Trimming cost V 3 bases and J 6 bases, with 11 bases left between them. This CDR3 is CASSIAEGAEAFF. CDR3 bases: TGTGCCAGTAGTATCGCAGAGGGGGCTGAAGCTTTCTTT.

The rearrangement links TRBV6-1 to TRBJ1-1; TRBD1 matches 11 bases. Germline CDR1 and CDR2: MNHNS and SASEGT. After removal of 10 bases from V and 5 bases from J, the junction contained 6 bases not matched to a gene. The CDR3 has 13 amino acids. DNA for the CDR3: TGTGCCACACAGGGACAGGGGGGAACTGAAGCTTTCTTT. The encoded protein is CATQGQGGTEAFF.

This clonotype was seen ten or more times. The chain has TRBV20-1 and TRBJ2-1, with a tentative D call TRBD2 (7 bases). This CDR3 is built from 16 residues. Per the germline V gene, CDR1 is DFQATT and CDR2 is SNEGSKA (reference sequence). V lost 1 base, J lost 7 bases, and 20 bases lay in between. The CDR3 region has the DNA TGCAGTGCTAGAGTCCGTGGCCAAGCGGGGACAAATGAGCAGTTCTTC. Protein sequence: CSARVRGQAGTNEQFF.

There are a few counts of this clonotype. The rearrangement joins TRBV11-2 to TRBJ2-7, with TRBD1 matching 12 bases. This CDR3 is built from 20 residues. Looked up from germline, CDR1 is SGHAT and CDR2 is FQNNGV. V was clipped by 5 bases and J by 5 bases; unmatched bases: 22. The CDR3, as DNA: TGTGCCAGCAGCCTCATGAATTTGGGGGACCGGGACAGGGGGCACCACGAGCAGTACTTC. Encoded protein: CASSLMNLGDRDRGHHEQYF.

This sequence joins TRBV10-3 and TRBJ2-7, with TRBD1 matching 7 bases. After removal of 5 bases from V and 0 bases from J, the junction contained 4 bases not matched to a gene. The CDR3 is 14 amino acids. The germline V gene encodes CDR1 ENHRY and CDR2 SYGVKD. The CDR3 loop is CAISTGQLSYEQYF. CDR3 bases: TGTGCCATCAGTACGGGACAGCTCTCCTACGAGCAGTACTTC.

The rearrangement uses TRBV5-1 and TRBJ2-2; TRBD2 is a possible D gene (5 bases). CDR1 SGHRS and CDR2 YFSETQ come from the germline V gene. Trimming pared 0 bases from V and 7 bases from J, leaving 10 bases between. The CDR3 extends over 14 amino acids. CDR3 in amino acids: CASSLGVEGGELFF. For the CDR3, the DNA is TGCGCCAGCAGCTTGGGAGTTGAGGGCGGGGAGCTGTTTTTT.

This clonotype occurred many times. The chain links TRBV24-1 to TRBJ2-2, with D tentatively TRBD2 (6 bases). CDR3 length: 19 residues. Germline lookup yields CDR1 KGHDR and CDR2 SFDVKD. Trimming took off 4 bases at V and 3 bases at J, with 23 bases between the two ends. The CDR3 reads CATSDGTGVGGTHTGELFF. CDR3 DNA sequence: TGTGCCACCAGTGACGGGACCGGAGTGGGGGGAACCCACACCGGGGAGCTGTTTTTT.

The gene calls are TRBV7-9 and TRBJ2-1; perhaps TRBD1 as D (5 bases). The CDR3 extends over 15 amino acids. The V gene's germline CDR1 is SEHNR and CDR2 FQNEAQ (reference sequence). V was cut by 3 bases and J by 6 bases, with 15 bases left in between. CDR3 loop: CASSFEEGVGNEQFF. CDR3 in DNA: TGTGCCAGCAGCTTTGAAGAAGGGGTAGGCAATGAGCAGTTCTTC. The complete variable domain, with remaining parts taken from reference TRBV7-9 and TRBJ2-1, reads DTGVSQNPRHKITKRGQNVTFRCDPISEHNRLYWYRQTLGQGPEFLTYFQNEAQLEKSRLLSDRFSAERPKGSFSTLEIQRTEQGDSAMYLCASSFEEGVGNEQFFGPGTRLTVL.

This clonotype was detected ten times or more. This chain connects TRBV28 to TRBJ1-2; 10 nucleotides align to TRBD1. V lost 7 bases to trimming and J lost 4 bases; unmatched junction nucleotides: 9. From germline, CDR1 is MDHEN and CDR2 SYDVKM. CDR3 length: 15 amino acids. In DNA form, the CDR3 reads TGTGCCAGCAACATTGACAGGGGGCGGCCCTATGGCTACACCTTC. Its translation: CASNIDRGRPYGYTF.

The sample holds one count of this clonotype. This chain joins TRBV11-2 and TRBJ1-1; D is unclear. Trimming took off 8 bases at V and 1 base at J, with 8 bases between the two ends. Germline CDR1 SGHAT, CDR2 FQNNGV. The CDR3 spans 12 residues. For the CDR3, the DNA is TGTGCCAGCCCAAGGCGGAACACTGAAGCTTTCTTT. This encodes CASPRRNTEAFF.

The chain links TRBV19 to TRBJ2-2, with 8 bases that match TRBD1. V was pared by 6 bases and J by 3 bases, with 6 bases of the junction left unmatched. This CDR3 has 15 residues. In germline, CDR1 is LNHDA, CDR2 SQIVND (reference sequence). The CDR3 coding sequence is TGTGCCAGTAGGAGACAGGGGCGGGACACCGGGGAGCTGTTTTTT. Its protein is CASRRQGRDTGELFF.

The sample holds many counts of this clonotype. This chain links TRBV27 with TRBJ2-2; TRBD1 is a possible D gene (5 bases). Germline CDR1 MNHEY, CDR2 SMNVEV (reference sequence). The CDR3 runs 14 residues. V was cut by 5 bases and J by 3 bases, with 10 bases left in between. CDR3 nucleotide sequence: TGTGCCAGCAGTGCACGACAGTACACCGGGGAGCTGTTTTTT. Translation gives CASSARQYTGELFF.

This clonotype was observed many times. The chain combines TRBV2 with TRBJ2-5; 12 positions agree with TRBD2. This CDR3 is 16 amino acids long. Germline V gene sequence: CDR1 SNHLY, CDR2 FYNNEI. J was trimmed by 0 bases and V by 4 bases; bases with no gene match: 3. CDR3 bases: TGTGCCAGCAGTGTTGGGACTAGCGGGTACCAAGAGACCCAGTACTTC. Its protein product is CASSVGTSGYQETQYF.

This clonotype was observed many times. The chain joins TRBV19 to TRBJ1-5; D possibly corresponds to TRBD1 (5 bases). This CDR3 is 15 amino acids long. Trimming left V 8 bases short and J 5 bases short, with 19 bases between. The germline V gene has CDR1 LNHDA and CDR2 SQIVND (reference sequence). The CDR3 DNA reads TGTGCCAGTCAAACCGGGGGGGTTCGCGATCAGCCCCAGCATTTT. This encodes CASQTGGVRDQPQHF. The full variable domain, with the rest looked up from reference TRBV19 and TRBJ1-5, is DGGITQSPKYLFRKEGQNVTLSCEQNLNHDAMYWYRQDPGQGLRLIYYSQIVNDFQKGDIAEGYSVSREKKESFPLTVTSAQKNPTAFYLCASQTGGVRDQPQHFGDGTRLSIL.

The chain has TRBV28 and TRBJ1-3; D remains unclear. The CDR3 has 15 amino acids. Trimming shortened V by 3 bases and J by 5 bases, and 14 bases separated the two germline ends. Germline V gene sequence: CDR1 MDHEN, CDR2 SYDVKM. This CDR3 is CASSFLGSGRNTIYF. The CDR3 DNA is TGTGCCAGCAGTTTTCTTGGGAGTGGAAGAAACACCATATATTTT.

This clonotype has a count of ten or more. The chain recombines TRBV6-5 with TRBJ2-7, with D uncertain. Trimming left V 2 bases short and J 7 bases short, with 6 bases between. Per germline, CDR1 MNHEY and CDR2 SVGAGI. This CDR3 has 11 residues. CDR3 nucleotides: TGTGCCAGCAGTTACAATGGGGAGCAGTACTTC. Translation gives CASSYNGEQYF.

This rearrangement joins TRBV4-1 to TRBJ2-1, with D unresolved. Germline V lookup: CDR1 MGHRA, CDR2 YSYEKL. Trimming pared 0 bases from V and 7 bases from J, leaving 10 bases between. This CDR3 has 14 amino acids. For the CDR3, the DNA is TGCGCCAGCAGCCAAGAGCCTAATTGGAATGAGCAGTTCTTC. This translates into CASSQEPNWNEQFF.

This clonotype was seen at least ten times. The V gene is TRBV12-3 or TRBV12-4, the J gene TRBJ2-5; perhaps D is TRBD1 or TRBD2 (6 bases each). The V gene lost 10 bases and the J gene lost 1 base, with 13 bases spanning the gap. The CDR3 is 13 amino acids. Here the CDR3 reads CATAGHIQETQYF. CDR3 in DNA: TGTGCCACCGCGGGACACATCCAAGAGACCCAGTACTTC.